This T cell receptor (beta chain) was recorded in a study of cytomegalovirus exposure and HLA in healthy donors. Per the germline V gene, CDR1 is SGHAT and CDR2 is FQNNGV. Trimming pared 6 bases from V and 5 bases from J, leaving 19 bases between. The CDR3 is made up of 15 amino acids. General study points: According to a later analysis, donors in an Asian-associated ancestry cluster reportedly had fewer N-insertions than the roughly 640-donor mean. It was only CMV serostatus that was available as immune exposure information. High sensitivity and specificity were reportedly achieved when the classifier diagnosed cytomegalovirus status. For TCR beta chains, V- and J-gene trimming was later linked to a missense DCLRE1C variant.

With regard to this clone: No antigen is known for it.

The primer mix had 60 Vbeta and 13 Jbeta primers. Assay: immunoSEQ multiplex PCR; the TCRdb copy retains only in-frame clones and omits some. Of around 150,000 clones in the sample, approximately 77% were seen once. The V call is TRBV11-2, the J call TRBJ2-5; D may be TRBD2 (5 bases). The receptor's source is a woman aged 40 to 55 in good health and CMV-seronegative. Source material: PBMCs. CDR3 DNA sequence: TGTGCCAGCAGATCTGGAGGCTCGACTGTGGAGACCCAGTACTTC. As protein: CASRSGGSTVETQYF.